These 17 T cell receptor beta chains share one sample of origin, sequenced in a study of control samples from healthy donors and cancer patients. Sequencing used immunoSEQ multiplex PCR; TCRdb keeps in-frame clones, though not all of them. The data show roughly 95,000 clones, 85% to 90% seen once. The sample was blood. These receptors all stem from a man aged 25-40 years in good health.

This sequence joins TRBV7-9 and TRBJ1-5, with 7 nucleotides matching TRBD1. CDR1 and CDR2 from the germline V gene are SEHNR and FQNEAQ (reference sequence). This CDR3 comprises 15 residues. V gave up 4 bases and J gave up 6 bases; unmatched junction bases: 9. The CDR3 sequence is CASSSNNQGGQPQHF. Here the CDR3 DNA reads TGTGCCAGCAGCTCAAACAATCAGGGGGGTCAGCCCCAGCATTTT.

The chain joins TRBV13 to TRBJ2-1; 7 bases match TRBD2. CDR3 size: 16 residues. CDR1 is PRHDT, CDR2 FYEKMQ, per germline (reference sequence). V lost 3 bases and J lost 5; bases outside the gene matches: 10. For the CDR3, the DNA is TGTGCCAGCAGCTTGGGAACCCGTGGGACTAACAATGAGCAGTTCTTC. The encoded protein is CASSLGTRGTNNEQFF.

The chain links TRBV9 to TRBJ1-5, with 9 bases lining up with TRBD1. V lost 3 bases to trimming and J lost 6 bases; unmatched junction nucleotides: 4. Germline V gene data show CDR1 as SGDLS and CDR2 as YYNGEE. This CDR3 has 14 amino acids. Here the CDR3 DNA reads TGTGCCAGCAGCGGACAGGGGGGCAGTCAGCCCCAGCATTTT. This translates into CASSGQGGSQPQHF. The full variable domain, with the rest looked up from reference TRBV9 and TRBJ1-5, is DSGVTQTPKHLITATGQRVTLRCSPRSGDLSVYWYQQSLDQGLQFLIQYYNGEERAKGNILERFSAQQFPDLHSELNLSSLELGDSALYFCASSGQGGSQPQHFGDGTRLSIL.

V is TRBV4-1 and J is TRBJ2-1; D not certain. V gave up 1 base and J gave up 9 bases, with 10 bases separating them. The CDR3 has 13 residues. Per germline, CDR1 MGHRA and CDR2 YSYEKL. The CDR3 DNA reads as TGCGCCAGCAGCCAAGGTCGGTTCGGTGAGCAGTTCTTC. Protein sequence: CASSQGRFGEQFF.

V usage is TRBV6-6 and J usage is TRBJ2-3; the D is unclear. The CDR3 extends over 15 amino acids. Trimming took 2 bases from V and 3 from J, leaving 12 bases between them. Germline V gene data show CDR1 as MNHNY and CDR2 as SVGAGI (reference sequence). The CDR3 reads CASSYIRQATDTQYF. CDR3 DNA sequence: TGTGCCAGCAGTTACATCAGGCAGGCAACAGATACGCAGTATTTT.

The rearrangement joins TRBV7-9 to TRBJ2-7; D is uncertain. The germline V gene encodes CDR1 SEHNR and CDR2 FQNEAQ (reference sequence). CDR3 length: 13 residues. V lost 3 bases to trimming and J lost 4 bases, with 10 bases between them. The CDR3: CASSFKEEYEQYF. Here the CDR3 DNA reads TGTGCCAGCAGCTTTAAAGAGGAATACGAGCAGTACTTC.

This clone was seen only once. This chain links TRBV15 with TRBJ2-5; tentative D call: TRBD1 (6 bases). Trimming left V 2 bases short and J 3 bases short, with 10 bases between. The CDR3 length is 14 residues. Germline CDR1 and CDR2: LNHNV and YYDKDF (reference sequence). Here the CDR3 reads CATSRLRGEETQYF. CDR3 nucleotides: TGTGCCACCAGCAGACTCAGGGGAGAAGAGACCCAGTACTTC.

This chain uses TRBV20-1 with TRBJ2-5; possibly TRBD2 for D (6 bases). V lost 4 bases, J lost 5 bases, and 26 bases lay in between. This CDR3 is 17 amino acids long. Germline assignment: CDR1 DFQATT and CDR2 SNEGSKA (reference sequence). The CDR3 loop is CSATDPNRESVEETQYF. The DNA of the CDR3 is TGCAGTGCTACTGATCCAAACCGGGAGAGTGTTGAGGAGACCCAGTACTTC.

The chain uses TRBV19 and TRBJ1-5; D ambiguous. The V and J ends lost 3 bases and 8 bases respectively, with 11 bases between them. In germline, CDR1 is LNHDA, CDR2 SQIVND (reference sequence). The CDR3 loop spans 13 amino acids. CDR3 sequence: CASSISQWEPQHF. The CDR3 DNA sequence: TGTGCCAGTAGTATTTCCCAATGGGAGCCCCAGCATTTT.

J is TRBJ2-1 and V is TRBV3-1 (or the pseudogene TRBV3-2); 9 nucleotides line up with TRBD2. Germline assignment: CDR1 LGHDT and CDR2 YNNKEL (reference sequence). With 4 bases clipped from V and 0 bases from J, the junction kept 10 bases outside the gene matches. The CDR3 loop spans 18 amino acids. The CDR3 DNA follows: TGTGCCAGCAGCCGCACCTTGACTAGCGGAGGCTCCTACAATGAGCAGTTCTTC. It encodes CASSRTLTSGGSYNEQFF.

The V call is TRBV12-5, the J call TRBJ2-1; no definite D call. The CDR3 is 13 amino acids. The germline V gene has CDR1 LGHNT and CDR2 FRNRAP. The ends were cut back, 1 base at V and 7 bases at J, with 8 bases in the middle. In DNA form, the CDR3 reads TGTGCTAGTGGTTTGGACTGGAAGAATGAGCAGTTCTTC. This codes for CASGLDWKNEQFF.

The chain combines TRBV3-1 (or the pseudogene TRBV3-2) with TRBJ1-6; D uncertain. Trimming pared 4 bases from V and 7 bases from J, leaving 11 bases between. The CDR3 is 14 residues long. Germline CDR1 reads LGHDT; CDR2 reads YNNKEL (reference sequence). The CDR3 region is CASSPTWGNSPLHF. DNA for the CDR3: TGTGCCAGCAGCCCCACCTGGGGAAATTCACCCCTCCACTTT.

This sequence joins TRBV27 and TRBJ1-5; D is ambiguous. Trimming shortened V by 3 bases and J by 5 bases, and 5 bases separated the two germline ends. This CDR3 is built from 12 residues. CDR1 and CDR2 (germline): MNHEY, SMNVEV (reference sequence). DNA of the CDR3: TGTGCCAGCAGTTTTTATGATCAGCCCCAGCATTTT. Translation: CASSFYDQPQHF.

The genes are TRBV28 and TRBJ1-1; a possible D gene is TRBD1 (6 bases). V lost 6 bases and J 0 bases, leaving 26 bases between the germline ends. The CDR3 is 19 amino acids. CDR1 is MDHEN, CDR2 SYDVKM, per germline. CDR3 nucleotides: TGTGCCAGCAGCCTTCCACGGGAGGGGGGAGCGGGCTTGAACACTGAAGCTTTCTTT. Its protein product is CASSLPREGGAGLNTEAFF.

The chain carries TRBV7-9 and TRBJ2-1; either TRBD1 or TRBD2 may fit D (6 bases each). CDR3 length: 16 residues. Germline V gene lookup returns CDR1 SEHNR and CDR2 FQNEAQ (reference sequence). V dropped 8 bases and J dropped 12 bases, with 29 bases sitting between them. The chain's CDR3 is CASAYKRNNRASAQFF. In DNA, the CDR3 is TGTGCCAGCGCCTATAAAAGAAATAACAGGGCTAGCGCGCAGTTCTTC. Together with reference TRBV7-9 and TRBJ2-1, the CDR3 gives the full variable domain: DTGVSQNPRHKITKRGQNVTFRCDPISEHNRLYWYRQTLGQGPEFLTYFQNEAQLEKSRLLSDRFSAERPKGSFSTLEIQRTEQGDSAMYLCASAYKRNNRASAQFFGPGTRLTVL.

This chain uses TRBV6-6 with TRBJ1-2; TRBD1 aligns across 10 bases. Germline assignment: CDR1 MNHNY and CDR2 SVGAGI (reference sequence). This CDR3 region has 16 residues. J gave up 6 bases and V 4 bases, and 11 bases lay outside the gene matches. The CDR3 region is CASSSATGTGVDGYTF. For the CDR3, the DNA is TGTGCCAGCAGTTCCGCAACCGGGACAGGGGTGGATGGCTACACCTTC.

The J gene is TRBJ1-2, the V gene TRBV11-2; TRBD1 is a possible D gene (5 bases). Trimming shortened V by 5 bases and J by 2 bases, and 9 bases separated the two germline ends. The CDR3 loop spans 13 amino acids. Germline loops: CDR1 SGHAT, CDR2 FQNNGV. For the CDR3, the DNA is TGTGCCAGCAGCCAGGGCTCGAACTATGGCTACACCTTC. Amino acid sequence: CASSQGSNYGYTF.